The rows below give T cell receptor beta chains drawn from one sample of a study of blood T cell repertoires in COVID-19. The assay was immunoSEQ multiplex PCR, and TCRdb's table has in-frame clones only and misses some. The table shows around 140,000 clones, with 75% to 90% occurring only once. The material sequenced was peripheral blood. These receptor sequences come from a man between 18 and 29 years old with COVID-19, enrolled during active disease. Both conserved end residues are part of each CDR3.

cdr3_aa	v_call	j_call
CASSGTGGSHEQYF	TRBV6-2/TRBV6-3	TRBJ2-7
CASSLLGDSGNTIYF	TRBV5-5	TRBJ1-3
CASSQSGPVGADIQYF	TRBV4-1	TRBJ2-4
CASSSPGGTGGLYEQYF	TRBV28	TRBJ2-7
CASSLSGEPGELFF	TRBV28	TRBJ2-2
CASSTGNTEAFF	TRBV11-2	TRBJ1-1
CASQGRGNTEAFF	TRBV27	TRBJ1-1
CASSTKTSYEQYF	TRBV19	TRBJ2-7
CAWSKGQPQHF	TRBV30	TRBJ1-5
CASSWGRGTYEQYF	TRBV5-6	TRBJ2-7
CASSLAPGTNTGELFF	TRBV5-1	TRBJ2-2
CASRSIQGAAGNTIYF	TRBV4-1	TRBJ1-3
CASSFTPGTERYEQYF	TRBV7-3	TRBJ2-7
CASSHSGLAGPREQYF	TRBV6-5	TRBJ2-7
CASSLFGTEGQPQHF	TRBV5-1	TRBJ1-5
CASSTGTSGPPYEQYF	TRBV19	TRBJ2-7
CASSVAEDNEQFF	TRBV9	TRBJ2-1
CASSPPDSLGPYTF	TRBV28	TRBJ1-2
CASRYRATTGELFF	TRBV4-3	TRBJ2-2
CASSVSGTVYEKLLF	TRBV2	TRBJ1-4